Reported below is one T cell receptor beta chain. Its binding antigen is unknown. No quality values exist for individual bases; no much larger clone is one base distant. These data come from a study of T cell repertoires in ileal Crohn's disease (dated by TCRdb to about 2019). General notes on the study: The median duration of disease was roughly 7.6 years, and at the time of surgery around 35% of patients were active smokers. All patients had surgery for a complication: stricturing disease in 61% and penetrating disease in roughly 40%. Roughly half of the patients were given postoperative therapy, with about 18 on anti-TNF agents and 10 to 12 on thiopurines. M6 samples were neoterminal ileum biopsies taken at postoperative colonoscopy. TCR repertoire analysis was done in about 57 Crohn's disease patients from a prospective multicentre cohort. Running in parallel with the study was a multicentre cohort set up to find predictors of early endoscopic recurrence following ileocolonic resection. A Rutgeerts score above i0 was used to define endoscopic postoperative recurrence. The study sequenced approximately 170 mucosal samples from some 62 patients, taken at several locations on the surgical specimen and at postoperative endoscopy. Results and caveats for the whole study, not just this receptor: Compared with non-smokers, patients who were active smokers at surgery showed a significantly higher proportion of clonal expansions (roughly 26% vs 20%, p=0.02). Higher percentages of high-frequency clones at the time of surgery were linked to endoscopic recurrence, and every patient with clonality above 26.8% (18/57) had recurrence. Only a subgroup of patients, of unstated size, had their mucosal CD4 and CD8 T cells sorted and sequenced. Compared with CD4 T cells, sorted CD8 T cells held more high-frequency clones, which suggests that the mucosal expansions were mostly CD8. The timing of postoperative endoscopy varied within the first year after surgery, and the median delay was 6.9 months.

For commercial TCRB immunosequencing, approximately 480 nanograms of biopsy DNA were submitted for each sample. CDR3 regions were amplified from genomic DNA by Adaptive Biotechnology using a two-step, amplification bias-controlled multiplex PCR. In the first PCR, primers covered every V and J gene segment, and in the second PCR, barcodes and Illumina adapters were added. CDR3 libraries were sequenced on an Illumina instrument. The authors processed their data as follows. The analysis drew on both the pipelines supplied by the vendor and custom analysis of the raw data in R/Bioconductor running R version 3.3.0. Clonality, ranging from 0 to 1, was calculated as the inverse of the normalised Shannon entropy of all productive clones. The repertoire share taken up by the top 100 clones defined high-frequency clones, and only clones that passed a 95% confidence test were kept. The Simpson index measured repertoire diversity, and the Morisita-Horn index measured overlap between samples. Imported from immuneACCESS, the table was reduced by TCRdb to in-frame sequences with V and J called. These copies leave out some clones; in studies compared against another copy, an unresolved V gene accounts for under half, and the cause of the remainder is not known. V and J calls and clone size come straight from that table; D and trimming were deduced from the DNA. For this sample the table gives 13,000 or so clones, of which roughly 80% were detected only once. Approximately 17% of the sample lies in the top ten.

Read against the paper, the sample's time point label means: neoterminal ileum biopsy at postoperative endoscopy, about 6 months after surgery. Adults with ileal or ileocolonic Crohn's disease and an indication for ileocolonic resection were eligible for inclusion. Before DNA extraction, whole ileal mucosal biopsies were kept frozen at -80 degrees C. Genomic DNA was isolated from frozen whole biopsies using a TRizol-based method, and the DNA was quantified with a NanoDrop 2000 spectrophotometer. The germline V gene supplies CDR1 SGHRS and CDR2 YFSETQ. The CDR3 measures 14 amino acids from cysteine to phenylalanine. The entry retains the CDR3 DNA only, 42 bases that are in frame from base 1. The V end loses 0 bases and the J end loses 1 base, and a stretch of 7 bases separates them.

This clonotype was obtained from an adult with Crohn's disease. Sequenced input: ileal tissue. The rearranged chain carries TRBV5-1 and TRBJ2-5, with the D gene not clear enough to name. The CDR3 amino acid sequence is: CASSLAGSQETQYF. The DNA is as follows: TGCGCCAGCAGCTTGGCAGGCAGCCAAGAGACCCAGTACTTC.